These 28 T cell receptor beta chains share one sample of origin, sequenced in a study of monozygotic twins with inflammatory bowel disease (dated 2019 in TCRdb). Libraries were made using 5' RACE. Sequencing relied on an Illumina HiSeq 2500. Through TCRdb reprocessing, the reads give one entry per CDR3 protein sequence; DNA is omitted. The sample's table lists a count of around 450,000 distinct CDR3 sequences. The ten largest clones capture about 2.2% of the sample. The specimen was blood. All receptors derive from a human donor with ulcerative colitis or Crohn's disease, or a healthy co-twin of an affected twin (not recorded which).

The V and J genes are TRBV19 and TRBJ1-1. Germline CDR1 LNHDA, CDR2 SQIVND (reference sequence). The CDR3 covers 14 residues. This CDR3 reads CASSTGLEGTEAFF.

The V gene is TRBV7-3, the J gene TRBJ1-1. From germline, CDR1 is SGHTA and CDR2 FQGTGA. This CDR3 region has 15 residues. CDR3 in amino acids: CASSPTPGGGTEAFF.

The rearrangement uses TRBV3-1 and TRBJ2-7; TCRdb returns TRBD2, unconfirmable since there is no DNA. The CDR3 sequence is 12 residues long. Germline-derived CDR1 and CDR2 are LGHDT and YNNKEL (reference sequence). The CDR3 protein is CASSWVGDEQYF.

The chain carries TRBV7-9 and TRBJ2-7; with no DNA, the TCRdb D assignment of TRBD1 cannot be verified. Germline V gene lookup returns CDR1 SEHNR and CDR2 FQNEAQ (reference sequence). CDR3 length equals 15 residues. CDR3 amino acids: CASSWVQGQSYEQYF.

The chain carries TRBV5-1 and TRBJ1-6; the TCRdb call, TRBD1, lacks DNA for checking. Germline CDR1 is SGHRS and CDR2 is YFSETQ. This CDR3 spans 16 amino acids. CDR3 protein: CASSLVAAGQNSPLHF.

The V gene is TRBV4-2, the J gene TRBJ2-2; lacking DNA, the TRBD2 call made by TCRdb goes unchecked. The CDR3 has 16 amino acids. Germline CDR1 is LGHNA and CDR2 is YNFKEQ. CDR3 sequence reads: CASSLGTDGRAGELFF.

V and J are TRBV2 and TRBJ1-4; the D call of TRBD1 rests on TCRdb alone, since no DNA is present to check it. This CDR3 region has 15 residues. Germline V gene data show CDR1 as SNHLY and CDR2 as FYNNEI. The CDR3 sequence: CASSEDGGANEKLFF.

The chain joins TRBV21-1 to TRBJ2-7; the TCRdb call, TRBD1, lacks DNA for checking. TRBV21-1 corresponds to a pseudogene. This CDR3 has 15 amino acids. CDR3 protein: CASSDPASRDNEQYF.

The chain recombines TRBV7-6 with TRBJ2-1; TCRdb reports TRBD1, a call that lacks DNA to check it against. Germline CDR1 and CDR2: SGHVS and FNYEAQ. The CDR3 consists of 16 residues. CDR3: CASSLVVGGAYNEQFF.

The gene calls are TRBV7-9 and TRBJ2-7; absent DNA, TCRdb's TRBD2 call cannot be checked. CDR1 and CDR2 from the germline V gene are SEHNR and FQNEAQ (reference sequence). The length of the CDR3 is 15 residues. The CDR3: CASSLTSGGPHEQYF.

The chain employs TRBV12-5 and TRBJ2-5; TCRdb proposes TRBD1, but this gene call is untestable without DNA. The CDR3 consists of 15 residues. The germline gives CDR1 LGHNT, CDR2 FRNRAP. The CDR3 here is CASGFGDARRETQYF.

This chain joins TRBV10-3 and TRBJ2-7; TCRdb gives TRBD1 as the D gene, but with no DNA this cannot be confirmed. The CDR3 contains 15 residues. The germline V gene encodes CDR1 ENHRY and CDR2 SYGVKD. The CDR3 protein is CAISENRGSGYEQYF.

The chain joins TRBV12-3 or TRBV12-4 to TRBJ2-7; TCRdb outputs TRBD1, but without DNA this stays unchecked. The CDR3 contains 14 residues. The CDR3 sequence is CASSLGQYSYKQYF.

J is TRBJ2-7 and V is TRBV19. The CDR3 spans 11 residues. Looked up from germline, CDR1 is LNHDA and CDR2 is SQIVND (reference sequence). CDR3 sequence: CATKNRGEQYF.

CDR3 loop: CASSLGTDDNSPLHF. The J gene is TRBJ1-6, the V gene TRBV7-9. From germline, CDR1 is SEHNR and CDR2 FQNEAQ (reference sequence). This CDR3 contains 15 residues.

The genes are TRBV14 and TRBJ1-1; no DNA is available, so the TRBD1 call from TCRdb remains unchecked. Per germline, CDR1 SGHDN and CDR2 FVKESK. The CDR3 is made up of 13 amino acids. The CDR3 here is CASSLQGYTEAFF.

The chain carries TRBV27 and TRBJ2-7; TCRdb lists TRBD2, though no DNA is available to test this call. This CDR3 is built from 14 residues. Per the germline V gene, CDR1 is MNHEY and CDR2 is SMNVEV (reference sequence). The CDR3 sequence is CASSGMEGAGEQYF.

The CDR3 is CSANWRSTDTQYF. V is TRBV20-1 and J is TRBJ2-3. The length of the CDR3 is 13 residues. Germline V lookup: CDR1 DFQATT, CDR2 SNEGSKA (reference sequence).

J is TRBJ2-3 and V is TRBV7-8. This CDR3 has 13 amino acids. Germline CDR1 is SGHVS and CDR2 is FQNEAQ. Here the CDR3 reads CASSTTTTDTQYF.

This chain joins TRBV4-2 and TRBJ2-7; TCRdb proposes TRBD1, but this gene call is untestable without DNA. The CDR3 is made up of 18 amino acids. CDR1 LGHNA and CDR2 YNFKEQ come from the germline V gene. CDR3 sequence: CASSQAPLPGQGSYEQYF.

V usage is TRBV6-1 and J usage is TRBJ1-1. CDR3 size: 14 residues. Per germline, CDR1 MNHNS and CDR2 SASEGT. The chain's CDR3 is CASSASGSNTEAFF.

The CDR3 sequence: CASSLLWRGERRESQETQYF. The rearrangement links TRBV7-8 to TRBJ2-5; the TCRdb call, TRBD2, lacks DNA for checking. The CDR3 spans 20 residues. Germline CDR1 SGHVS, CDR2 FQNEAQ.

V gene TRBV15 combines with J gene TRBJ2-3. Germline loops: CDR1 LNHNV, CDR2 YYDKDF (reference sequence). The CDR3 extends over 15 amino acids. This CDR3 is CATSKAGLTRDTQYF.

The J gene is TRBJ2-7, the V gene TRBV7-2; TCRdb returns TRBD1, unconfirmable since there is no DNA. The CDR3 sequence is 12 residues long. Germline assignment: CDR1 SGHTA and CDR2 FQGNSA. The CDR3 sequence is CASSLRGGEQYF. Based on the CDR3 plus reference TRBV7-2 and TRBJ2-7, the full variable domain is GAGVSQSPSNKVTEKGKDVELRCDPISGHTALYWYRQSLGQGLEFLIYFQGNSAPDKSGLPSDRFSAERTGGSVSTLTIQRTQQEDSAVYLCASSLRGGEQYFGPGTRLTVT.

The CDR3 is CASSLLGLAGPTNEQFF. This chain uses TRBV28 with TRBJ2-1; the TCRdb D gene call, TRBD2, has no DNA to confirm it. The CDR3 loop spans 17 amino acids. The germline V gene encodes CDR1 MDHEN and CDR2 SYDVKM.

The CDR3 here is CASSYSGQGRTEAFF. The chain employs TRBV6-5 and TRBJ1-1; the D call of TRBD1 rests on TCRdb alone, since no DNA is present to check it. Germline V gene data show CDR1 as MNHEY and CDR2 as SVGAGI. The CDR3 extends over 15 amino acids.

This rearrangement joins TRBV21-1 to TRBJ2-3. TRBV21-1 is reported as a pseudogene. There are 15 residues in the CDR3. CDR3: CASSKVRVPADTQYF.

This sequence joins TRBV7-2 and TRBJ2-7; TCRdb returns TRBD2, unconfirmable since there is no DNA. The CDR3 consists of 15 residues. Germline V gene sequence: CDR1 SGHTA, CDR2 FQGNSA. CDR3 protein: CASSLVGLTDYEQYF.